The T cell receptor (beta chain) under discussion was sequenced for a study of control samples from healthy donors and cancer patients. Trimming stripped 0 bases from V and 3 bases from J, with 14 bases between. Germline assignment: CDR1 SGDLS and CDR2 YYNGEE. The CDR3 runs to 16 residues. TCRdb keeps only in-frame clones here, not all; method: immunoSEQ multiplex PCR. Of 85,000 to 120,000 clones listed, about 91% are singletons. This sequence joins TRBV9 and TRBJ2-3, with D possibly called TRBD1 or TRBD2 (7 bases each). The sequencing sample was made of blood. This TCR was recovered from a woman between 18 and 30 years old in good health. The DNA of the CDR3 is TGTGCCAGCAGCGTAGAGGGGGCTAGCGGTACAGATACGCAGTATTTT. This translates into CASSVEGASGTDTQYF.